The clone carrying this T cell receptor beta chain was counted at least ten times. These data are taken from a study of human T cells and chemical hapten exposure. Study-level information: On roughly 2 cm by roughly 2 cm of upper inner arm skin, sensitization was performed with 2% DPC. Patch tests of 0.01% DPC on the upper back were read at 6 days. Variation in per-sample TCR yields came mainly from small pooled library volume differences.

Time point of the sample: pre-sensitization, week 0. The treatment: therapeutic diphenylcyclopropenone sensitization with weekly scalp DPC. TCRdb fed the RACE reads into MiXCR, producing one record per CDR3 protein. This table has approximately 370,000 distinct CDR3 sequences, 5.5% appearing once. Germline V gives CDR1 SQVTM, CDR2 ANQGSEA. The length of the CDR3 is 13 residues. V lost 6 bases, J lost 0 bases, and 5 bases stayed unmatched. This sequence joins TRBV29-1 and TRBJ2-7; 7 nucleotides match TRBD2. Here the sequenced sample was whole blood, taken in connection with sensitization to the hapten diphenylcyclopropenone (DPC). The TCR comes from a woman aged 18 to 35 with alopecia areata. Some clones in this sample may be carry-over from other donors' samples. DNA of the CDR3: TGCAGCGTGGAACTAGCGTCCTCCTACGAGCAGTACTTC. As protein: CSVELASSYEQYF.